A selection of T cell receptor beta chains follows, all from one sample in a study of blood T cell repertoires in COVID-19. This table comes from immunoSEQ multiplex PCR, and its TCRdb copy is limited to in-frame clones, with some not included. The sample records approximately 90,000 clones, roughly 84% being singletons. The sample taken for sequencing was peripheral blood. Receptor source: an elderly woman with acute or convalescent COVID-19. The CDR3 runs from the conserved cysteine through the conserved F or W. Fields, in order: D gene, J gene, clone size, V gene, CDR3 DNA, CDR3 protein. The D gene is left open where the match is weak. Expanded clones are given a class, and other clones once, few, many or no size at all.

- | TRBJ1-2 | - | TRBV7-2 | TGTGCCAGTAAACAGCAATCTAACTATGGCTACACCTTC | CASKQQSNYGYTF
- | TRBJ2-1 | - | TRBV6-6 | TGTGCCAGCAGTTACTATCAATTCCCGTTCTTC | CASSYYQFPFF
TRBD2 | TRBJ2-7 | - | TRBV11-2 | TGTGCCAGCAGCCGGGAAGCGGGAGGATCTTACGAGCAGTACTTC | CASSREAGGSYEQYF
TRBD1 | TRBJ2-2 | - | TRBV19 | TGTGCCAGTAGTCCCCGGACAGGGGTGGGTACCGGGGAGCTGTTTTTT | CASSPRTGVGTGELFF
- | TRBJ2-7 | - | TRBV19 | TGTGCCAGTAGTACGACAGCAACCTACGAGCAGTACTTC | CASSTTATYEQYF
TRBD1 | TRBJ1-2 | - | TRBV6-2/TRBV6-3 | TGTGCCAGCAGTCAACCAGGGACAGGGGGCTTAACAAACTATGGCTACACCTTC | CASSQPGTGGLTNYGYTF
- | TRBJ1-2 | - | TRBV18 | TGTGCCAGCTCACCCCCAGCGGACAACTATGGCTACACCTTC | CASSPPADNYGYTF
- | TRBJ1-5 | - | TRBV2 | TGTGCCAGCGGAGGCGCCGGGGGCAATCAGCCCCAGCATTTT | CASGGAGGNQPQHF
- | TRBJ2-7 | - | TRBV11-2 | TGTGCCAGCAGCTTGGGGGGGGGCCAGAACGAGCAGTACTTC | CASSLGGGQNEQYF
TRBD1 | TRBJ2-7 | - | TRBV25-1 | TGTGCCAGCAGTGAAATGGCAGGGGGCTTCTCCTACGAGCAGTACTTC | CASSEMAGGFSYEQYF
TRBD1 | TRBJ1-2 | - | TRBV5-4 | TGTGCCAGCAAGTTCTCGGGGACAGCCTATGGCTACACCTTC | CASKFSGTAYGYTF
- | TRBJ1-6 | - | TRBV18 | TGTGCCAGCTCACCAGGACCGGCAGGGGTGGCACCCCTCCACTTT | CASSPGPAGVAPLHF
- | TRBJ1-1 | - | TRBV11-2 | TGTGCCAGCAGCCCTCGGGGGGCTCGGATGAACACTGAAGCTTTCTTT | CASSPRGARMNTEAFF
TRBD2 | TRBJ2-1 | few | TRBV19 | TGTGCCAGTAGTATTTGGGCTAGCGGGAGGGCCGATAATGAGCAGTTCTTC | CASSIWASGRADNEQFF
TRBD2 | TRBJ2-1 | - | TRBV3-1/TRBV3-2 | TGTGCCAGCAGCCAAGATCTAGGGACTAGCGGGGGGCAACAGTTCTTC | CASSQDLGTSGGQQFF
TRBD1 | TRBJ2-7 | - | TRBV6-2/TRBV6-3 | TGTGCCAGCAGCGTCCCGGGACAGCCATCCTACGAGCAGTACTTC | CASSVPGQPSYEQYF
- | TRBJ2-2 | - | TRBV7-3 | TGTGCCAGCAGTGCCGGGACAACCACCGGGGAGCTGTTTTTT | CASSAGTTTGELFF
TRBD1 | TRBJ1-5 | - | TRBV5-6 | TGTGCCAGCAGTCAATGGACAGGGAAGAATCAGCCCCAGCATTTT | CASSQWTGKNQPQHF
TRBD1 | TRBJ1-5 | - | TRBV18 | TGTGCCAGCTCACCGACAGGGGTTCAGCCCCAGCATTTT | CASSPTGVQPQHF
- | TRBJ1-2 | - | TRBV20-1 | TGCAGTGCCGCACGGTCATCGGGCTACACCTTC | CSAARSSGYTF
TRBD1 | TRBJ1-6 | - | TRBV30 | TGTGCCTGGAGTGTACAGGGGGCCGATTCACCCCTCCACTTT | CAWSVQGADSPLHF
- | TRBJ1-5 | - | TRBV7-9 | TGTGCCAGCAGCTTAGGGGCCGGGGGGCCCAGCAATCAGCCCCAGCATTTT | CASSLGAGGPSNQPQHF
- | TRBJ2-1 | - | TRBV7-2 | TGTGCCAGCAGCACAAGACAGAGCTCCTACAATGAGCAGTTCTTC | CASSTRQSSYNEQFF
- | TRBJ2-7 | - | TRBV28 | TGTGCCAGCAGTCCTGCGGTACCTCCCTACGAGCAGTACTTC | CASSPAVPPYEQYF
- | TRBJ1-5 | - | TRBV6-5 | TGTGCCAGCAGAATCCAGGATGGACAGCCCCAGCATTTT | CASRIQDGQPQHF
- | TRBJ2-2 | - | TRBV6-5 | TGTGCCAGCAGTTATTGGCAGAACACCGGGGAGCTGTTTTTT | CASSYWQNTGELFF
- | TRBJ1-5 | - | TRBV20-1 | TGCAGTGCTAGTCTGTCAGGTCTCCCGGGGCAGCCCCAGCATTTT | CSASLSGLPGQPQHF
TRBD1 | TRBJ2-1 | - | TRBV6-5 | TGTGCCAGCAGTTCCGATACAGGGGCCAATGAGCAGTTCTTC | CASSSDTGANEQFF
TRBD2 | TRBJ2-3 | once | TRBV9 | TGTGCCAGCAGCGTAGTAGCGGGGGTCACAGATACGCAGTATTTT | CASSVVAGVTDTQYF
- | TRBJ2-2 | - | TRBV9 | TGTGCCAGCAGCGTACAAAACACGAACACCGGGGAGCTGTTTTTT | CASSVQNTNTGELFF
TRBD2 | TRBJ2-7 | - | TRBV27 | TGTGCCAGCAGTTTAGCCTTTAGCGGGAGCCCCTCCGAGCAGTACTTC | CASSLAFSGSPSEQYF
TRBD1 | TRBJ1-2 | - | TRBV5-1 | TGCGCCAGCAGCCCCTCCTTCACAACTCTGACAGGGAACTATGGCTACACCTTC | CASSPSFTTLTGNYGYTF
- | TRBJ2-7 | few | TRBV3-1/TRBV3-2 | TGTGCCAGCAGCCAAGAGTCGGGAAGATACGAGCAGTACTTC | CASSQESGRYEQYF
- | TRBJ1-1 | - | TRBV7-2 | TGTGCCAGCAGCGTCCTGGGACTGATGAACACTGAAGCTTTCTTT | CASSVLGLMNTEAFF
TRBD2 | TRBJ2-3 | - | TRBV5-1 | TGCGCCAGCAGCCCTCAGCAGCGGGGAGGGGATACGCAGTATTTT | CASSPQQRGGDTQYF
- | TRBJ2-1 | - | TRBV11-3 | TGTGCCAGCAGCTCGGGATGGAATGAGCAGTTCTTC | CASSSGWNEQFF
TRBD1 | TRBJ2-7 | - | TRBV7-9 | TGTGCCAGCAGCGCGGACAGGGGCGGCTACGAGCAGTACTTC | CASSADRGGYEQYF
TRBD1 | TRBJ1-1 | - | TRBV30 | TGTGCCTGGAGTGTCCACAGAGGGGGCGTCGATACTGAAGCTTTCTTT | CAWSVHRGGVDTEAFF
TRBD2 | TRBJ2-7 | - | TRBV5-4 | TGTGCCAGCACCCAAGGGACTAGCGGAACCTACGAGCAGTACTTC | CASTQGTSGTYEQYF
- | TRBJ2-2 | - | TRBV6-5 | TGTGCCACCTCCAGGGCTGAAAACACCGGGGAGCTGTTTTTT | CATSRAENTGELFF
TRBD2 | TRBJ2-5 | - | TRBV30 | TGTGCCTGGACCAAACTAGCGGGGGGGCAAGAGACCCAGTACTTC | CAWTKLAGGQETQYF
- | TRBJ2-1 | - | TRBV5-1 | TGCGCCAGTAACCGGGACAACTACAATGAGCAGTTCTTC | CASNRDNYNEQFF
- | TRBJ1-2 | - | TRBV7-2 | TGTGCCAGCAGCTTAGGGGCCGGGAGGGATCGCTTAAACTATGGCTACACCTTC | CASSLGAGRDRLNYGYTF
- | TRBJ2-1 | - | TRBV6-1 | TGTGCCAGCAGTGAAGCGCGGACAATGAGGCAGTTCTTC | CASSEARTMRQFF
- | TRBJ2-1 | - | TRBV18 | TGTGCCAGCTCACCTAGTAATTTTGAGCAGTTCTTC | CASSPSNFEQFF
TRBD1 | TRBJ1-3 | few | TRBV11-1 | TGTGCCAGCAGCCCCGAGGGGACAGCCGGAAACACCATATATTTT | CASSPEGTAGNTIYF
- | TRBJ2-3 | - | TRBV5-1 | TGCGCCAGCAGCTCAGGGGAAGTGCCGCAGTATTTT | CASSSGEVPQYF
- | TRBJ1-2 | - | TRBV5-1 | TGCGCCAGCAGCTTGGCCTCCGACAGGAACTATGGCTACACCTTC | CASSLASDRNYGYTF
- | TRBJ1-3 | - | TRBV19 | TGTGCCAGTAGTTTCTCCAGGGGATCGAACGGAAACACCATATATTTT | CASSFSRGSNGNTIYF
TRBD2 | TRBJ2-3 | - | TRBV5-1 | TGCGCCAGCAGCTTGGGACTAGCGGGGAAACGGGGGAGCACAGATACGCAGTATTTT | CASSLGLAGKRGSTDTQYF